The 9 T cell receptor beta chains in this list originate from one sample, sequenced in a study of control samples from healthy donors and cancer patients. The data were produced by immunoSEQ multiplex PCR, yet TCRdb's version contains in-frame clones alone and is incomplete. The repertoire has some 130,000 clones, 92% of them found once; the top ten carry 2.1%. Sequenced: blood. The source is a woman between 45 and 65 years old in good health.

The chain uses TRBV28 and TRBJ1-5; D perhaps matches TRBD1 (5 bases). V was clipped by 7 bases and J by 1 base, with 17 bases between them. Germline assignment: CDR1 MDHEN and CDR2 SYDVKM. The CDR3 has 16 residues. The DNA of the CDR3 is TGTGCCAGCACCGGTGGGGGGTTAAGAAGCAATCAGCCCCAGCATTTT. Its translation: CASTGGGLRSNQPQHF.

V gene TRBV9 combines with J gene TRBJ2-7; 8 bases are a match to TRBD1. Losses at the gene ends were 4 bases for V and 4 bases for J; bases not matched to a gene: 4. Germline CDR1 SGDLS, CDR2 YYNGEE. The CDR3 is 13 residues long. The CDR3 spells CASSSRTGYEQYF. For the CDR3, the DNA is TGTGCCAGCAGCTCCCGGACAGGGTACGAGCAGTACTTC.

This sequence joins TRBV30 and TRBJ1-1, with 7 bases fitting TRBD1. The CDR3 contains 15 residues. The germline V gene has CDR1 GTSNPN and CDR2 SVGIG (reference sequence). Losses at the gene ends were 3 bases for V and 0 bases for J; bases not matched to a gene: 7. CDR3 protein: CAWRMGQLMNTEAFF. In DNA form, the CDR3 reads TGTGCCTGGAGAATGGGACAGTTGATGAACACTGAAGCTTTCTTT.

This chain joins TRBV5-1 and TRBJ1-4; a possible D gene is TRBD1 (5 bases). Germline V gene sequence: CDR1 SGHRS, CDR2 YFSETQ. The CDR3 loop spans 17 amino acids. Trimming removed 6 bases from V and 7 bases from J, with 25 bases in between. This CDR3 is CASTEGGTGTGGEKLFF. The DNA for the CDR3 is TGCGCCAGCACCGAAGGAGGGACCGGGACCGGGGGTGAAAAACTGTTTTTT.

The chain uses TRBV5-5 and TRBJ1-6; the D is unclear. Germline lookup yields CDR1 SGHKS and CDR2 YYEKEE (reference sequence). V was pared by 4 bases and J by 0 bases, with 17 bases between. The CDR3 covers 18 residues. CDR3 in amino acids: CASSNDGLTGSYNSPLHF. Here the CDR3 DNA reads TGTGCCAGCAGCAATGACGGCCTGACCGGCTCCTATAATTCACCCCTCCACTTT.

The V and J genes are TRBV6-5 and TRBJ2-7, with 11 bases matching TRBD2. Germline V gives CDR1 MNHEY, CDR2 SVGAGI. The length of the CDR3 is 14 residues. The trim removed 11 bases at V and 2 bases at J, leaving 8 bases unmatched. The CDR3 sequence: CAALAGGYPYEQYF. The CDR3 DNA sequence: TGTGCCGCCTTAGCGGGAGGGTACCCCTACGAGCAGTACTTC.

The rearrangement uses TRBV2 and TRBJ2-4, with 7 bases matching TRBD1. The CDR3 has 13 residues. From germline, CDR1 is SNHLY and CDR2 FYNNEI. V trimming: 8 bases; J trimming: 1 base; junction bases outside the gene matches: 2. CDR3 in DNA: TGTGCCAGCGAGGGACAGGCCAAAAACATTCAGTACTTC. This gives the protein CASEGQAKNIQYF.

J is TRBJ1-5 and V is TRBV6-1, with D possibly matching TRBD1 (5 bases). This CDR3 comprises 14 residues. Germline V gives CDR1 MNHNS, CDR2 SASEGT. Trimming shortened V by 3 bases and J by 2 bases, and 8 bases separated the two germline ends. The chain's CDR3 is CASSDRGGNQPQHF. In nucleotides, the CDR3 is TGTGCCAGCAGTGACCGGGGGGGCAATCAGCCCCAGCATTTT.

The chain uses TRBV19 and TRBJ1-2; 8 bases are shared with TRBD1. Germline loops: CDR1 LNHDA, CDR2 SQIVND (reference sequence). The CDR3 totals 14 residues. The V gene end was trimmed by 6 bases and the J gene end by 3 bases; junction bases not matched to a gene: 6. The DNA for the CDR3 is TGTGCCAGTAGGGCAGGGGGCCAGTACTATGGCTACACCTTC. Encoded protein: CASRAGGQYYGYTF.